This T cell receptor (beta chain) was identified in a study of CD8 T cells in Susac syndrome. The RNA, about 0.5 to 1 ug, was put through reverse transcription using random hexamers. Each CDR3 protein gets one entry after TCRdb re-called the immunoSEQ multiplex PCR reads with MiXCR. Of 150,000 to 200,000 distinct CDR3 sequences in the sample, about 95% were seen once. Purification of the CD8+ and CD4+ T cells relied on negative isolation, and TEMRA cells underwent FACS enrichment. The sequence was obtained from a human donor in good health. Sequenced: CD4+ T cells from PBMCs.

This chain's CDR3 is CATSRDTGYSNTIYF. The CDR3 region has the DNA TGTGCCACCAGCAGAGATACTGGGTACTCGAACACCATATATTTT. The rearrangement links TRBV15 to TRBJ1-3; D gene ambiguous. This CDR3 spans 15 amino acids. Trimming removed 0 bases at V and 7 bases at J, with 13 bases between. CDR1 is LNHNV and CDR2 is YYDKDF in the germline V gene (reference sequence).